The text below deals with one T cell receptor (beta chain). Its antigen is not known. This specimen comes from a study of OX40 agonist ivuxolimab in advanced cancers. Study results and limitations: Partial responders treated at 0.1-3.0 mg/kg exhibited clonal expansion among the lowest measured.

Germline V gives CDR1 MNHEY, CDR2 SVGAGI. V was cut by 0 bases and J by 2 bases, with 11 bases left in between. CDR3 length: 15 residues. Repertoires were generated with immunoSEQ multiplex PCR, while TCRdb's copy carries only in-frame clones and drops some. The sample records approximately 41,000 clones, nearly 90% being singletons. The chain combines TRBV6-5 with TRBJ2-7; D may be TRBD2 (6 bases). The input for sequencing was CD4+ or CD8+ T cells sorted from blood, taken in a trial of the OX40 agonist ivuxolimab. The origin of this receptor is an adult with an advanced solid tumor such as melanoma, head and neck, liver or kidney cancer. The CDR3 region is CASSYSREDTYEQYF. The CDR3, as DNA: TGTGCCAGCAGTTACTCGAGGGAGGATACCTACGAGCAGTACTTC.